A selection of T cell receptor beta chains follows, all from one sample in a study of blood T cell repertoires in COVID-19. This table comes from immunoSEQ multiplex PCR, and its TCRdb copy is limited to in-frame clones, with some not included. The data show about 300,000 clones, about nine tenths seen once. Sample: peripheral blood. The receptors here all came from a woman aged 30 to 39 who had recovered from COVID-19. The CDR3 runs from the conserved cysteine through the conserved F or W. D genes are given only for firm matches. The size field is filled for only some rows; it gives once, few, many or a size class.

>TRBV2|15|-|TRBJ1-4|-
TGTGCCAGCAGTTTACAGGGCGGAACTAATGAAAAACTGTTTTTT
CASSLQGGTNEKLFF
>TRBV12-3/TRBV12-4|13|-|TRBJ1-4|-
TGTGCCAGCAGTTTAGGGGGCGCTGAAAAACTGTTTTTT
CASSLGGAEKLFF
>TRBV9|15|TRBD1|TRBJ2-4|once
TGTGCCAGCAGCCAGGGGGTTGAAGCCAAAAACATTCAGTACTTC
CASSQGVEAKNIQYF
>TRBV19|14|-|TRBJ1-2|-
TGTGCCAGTATCCGCGCGGGGCCCTTCTATGGCTACACCTTC
CASIRAGPFYGYTF
>TRBV7-2|15|TRBD1|TRBJ1-1|-
TGTGCCAGCAGCTTGACAGGGGGCGCGAACACTGAAGCTTTCTTT
CASSLTGGANTEAFF
>TRBV6-5|12|-|TRBJ1-5|-
TGTGCCAGCACGGGATTCGGTCAGCCCCAGCATTTT
CASTGFGQPQHF
>TRBV4-1|12|-|TRBJ2-1|-
TGCGCCAGCAGCCAAGATGGGGCTGAGCAGTTCTTC
CASSQDGAEQFF
>TRBV28|15|TRBD1|TRBJ1-1|-
TGTGCCAGCAGTATTCCGGGACAGGGGTACACTGAAGCTTTCTTT
CASSIPGQGYTEAFF
>TRBV9|14|TRBD2|TRBJ2-3|few
TGTGCCAGTATAAGCGGGGAGGACGCAGATACGCAGTATTTT
CASISGEDADTQYF
>TRBV4-1|19|TRBD1|TRBJ1-3|once
TGCGCCAGCAGCCAAGATAACAGGGGGCCTTTTGCGCCTGGAAACACCATATATTTT
CASSQDNRGPFAPGNTIYF
>TRBV18|15|-|TRBJ1-5|-
TGTGCCAGCTCGCCAACCGGGACATTAAATCAGCCCCAGCATTTT
CASSPTGTLNQPQHF
>TRBV2|16|-|TRBJ1-2|-
TGTGCCAGCAGTGAAGAAGGGGCAGGGTATAACTATGGCTACACCTTC
CASSEEGAGYNYGYTF
>TRBV15|15|TRBD1|TRBJ1-2|-
TGTGCCACCAGCAGGGGGACAGCAGCTAACTATGGCTACACCTTC
CATSRGTAANYGYTF
>TRBV19|14|-|TRBJ1-2|once
TGTGCCAGTACCCGGGGTCTGGGAGACTATGGCTACACCTTC
CASTRGLGDYGYTF
>TRBV6-5|16|-|TRBJ1-3|-
TGTGCCAGCAGTTACTCGCCCAGACAGATAGGAAACACCATATATTTT
CASSYSPRQIGNTIYF
>TRBV5-8|16|-|TRBJ2-7|-
TGTGCCAGCAGCCTGCCTCGGGGGACAGAGAAGTACGAGCAGTACTTC
CASSLPRGTEKYEQYF
>TRBV20-1|13|-|TRBJ1-5|-
TGCAGTGCTAGTGTAGTTAGCAATCAGCCCCAGCATTTT
CSASVVSNQPQHF
>TRBV2|13|-|TRBJ1-6|many
TGTGCCAGCAGTGAAACAGGCAATTCACCCCTCCACTTT
CASSETGNSPLHF
>TRBV5-6|13|TRBD1|TRBJ2-1|few
TGTGCCAGCGGGACAGGGGGCTACAATGAGCAGTTCTTC
CASGTGGYNEQFF
>TRBV3-1/TRBV3-2|13|-|TRBJ2-1|-
TGTGCCAGCAGCCGGCAGCGTAACAATGAGCAGTTCTTC
CASSRQRNNEQFF
>TRBV5-6|19|-|TRBJ1-1|-
TGTGCCAGCAGCTTGGTGGCACCTACTCCACAGGAGCGGAACACTGAAGCTTTCTTT
CASSLVAPTPQERNTEAFF
>TRBV10-3|14|TRBD1|TRBJ1-2|-
TGTGCCATCCACGGGACAGGAGCTAACTATGGCTACACCTTC
CAIHGTGANYGYTF
>TRBV27|14|-|TRBJ1-6|-
TGTGCCAGCAGTTTATCGAGGGGAGGTTCACCCCTCCACTTT
CASSLSRGGSPLHF
>TRBV19|15|TRBD1|TRBJ1-1|-
TGTGCCAGTACCTCGACAGGGACCATGAACACTGAAGCTTTCTTT
CASTSTGTMNTEAFF
>TRBV5-6|15|-|TRBJ2-7|-
TGTGCCAGCAGCTGGAGGGTGAGGATCAGGAACGAGCAGTACTTC
CASSWRVRIRNEQYF
>TRBV19|16|-|TRBJ1-4|-
TGTGCCAGTAGTGCGGGTGGAGTACGAACTAATGAAAAACTGTTTTTT
CASSAGGVRTNEKLFF
>TRBV2|14|-|TRBJ2-7|-
TGTGCCAGCAGTGAGGACAGAACCAGCTACGAGCAGTACTTC
CASSEDRTSYEQYF
>TRBV29-1|12|-|TRBJ2-2|-
TGCAGCGTCGGACAGAACACCGGGGAGCTGTTTTTT
CSVGQNTGELFF
>TRBV28|17|TRBD2|TRBJ2-1|-
TGTGCCAGCAGTTCGGGACTAGCGGGGGTTTTGAAAAATGAGCAGTTCTTC
CASSSGLAGVLKNEQFF
>TRBV6-1|14|TRBD1|TRBJ2-1|-
TGTGCCAGCAGTGAAGAGCAGGGGGCTAATGAGCAGTTCTTC
CASSEEQGANEQFF
>TRBV6-6|14|-|TRBJ2-2|-
TGTGCCAGCAGTTACCCCACAGGATCCGGGGAGCTGTTTTTT
CASSYPTGSGELFF
>TRBV5-1|16|TRBD1|TRBJ1-1|-
TGCGCCAGCAGCTTAGTGACAGGGGGATTGGGCACTGAAGCTTTCTTT
CASSLVTGGLGTEAFF
>TRBV6-5|13|-|TRBJ2-3|-
TGTGCCAGCAGACTAAACCGGGATGATACGCAGTATTTT
CASRLNRDDTQYF
>TRBV18|15|TRBD1|TRBJ2-3|once
TGTGCCAGCTCATCGGACAGGGGGCGCGCAGATACGCAGTATTTT
CASSSDRGRADTQYF
>TRBV19|16|TRBD2|TRBJ2-3|-
TGTGCCAGTAGTATTCCCCCGGGGGGAGGAACAGATACGCAGTATTTT
CASSIPPGGGTDTQYF
>TRBV27|15|TRBD2|TRBJ2-5|-
TGTGCCAGCAGGACCGGAGTAGCGGGGCTAGGGACCCAGTACTTC
CASRTGVAGLGTQYF
>TRBV5-1|16|TRBD2|TRBJ2-3|once
TGCGCCAGCAGCCGGACCGGGACTAGCGGCACAGATACGCAGTATTTT
CASSRTGTSGTDTQYF
>TRBV19|14|-|TRBJ1-1|few
TGTGCCAGTATCTCCTCGACACTGAACACTGAAGCTTTCTTT
CASISSTLNTEAFF
>TRBV7-3|15|TRBD2|TRBJ2-3|-
TGTGCCAGCAGCCTACTAGCGGGGGGCGCAGATACGCAGTATTTT
CASSLLAGGADTQYF
>TRBV5-1|14|TRBD1|TRBJ2-4|-
TGCGCCAGCAGCCAAAACAGGGGAGAAAACATTCAGTACTTC
CASSQNRGENIQYF
>TRBV18|15|-|TRBJ1-4|-
TGTGCCAGCTCACCAGATTCAGCAACTAATGAAAAACTGTTTTTT
CASSPDSATNEKLFF
>TRBV10-3|16|TRBD1|TRBJ2-5|-
TGTGCCACCACCCGGAACGGACAGGGCGTCCGGGAGACCCAGTACTTC
CATTRNGQGVRETQYF
>TRBV5-6|12|-|TRBJ2-7|-
TGTGCCAGCAGCTCCGGACAAAACGAGCAGTACTTC
CASSSGQNEQYF
>TRBV4-3|18|-|TRBJ2-6|-
TGCGCCAGCAGCCAAGTCGGGGAAGCGATTCCGGGGGCCAACGTCCTGACTTTC
CASSQVGEAIPGANVLTF
>TRBV6-2/TRBV6-3|14|-|TRBJ1-1|-
TGTGCCAGCAGTCCCCCTACAGGTACAGGGTCGGCTTTCTTT
CASSPPTGTGSAFF
>TRBV5-5|17|-|TRBJ2-3|-
TGTGCCAGCAGCTTGTTACGTAGCGGTTTAAGCACAGATACGCAGTATTTT
CASSLLRSGLSTDTQYF
>TRBV2|13|TRBD2|TRBJ2-7|-
TGTGCCAGCAGTGAAGCGGCGGGGGACGAGCAGTACTTC
CASSEAAGDEQYF
>TRBV30|13|-|TRBJ1-5|-
TGTGCCTGGAGTGTGAGGATAAATCAGCCCCAGCATTTT
CAWSVRINQPQHF
>TRBV2|15|TRBD2|TRBJ2-7|-
TGTGCCAGCAGTGAAGCAGAGCGGGGGGCCTACGAGCAGTACTTC
CASSEAERGAYEQYF
>TRBV7-9|19|TRBD2|TRBJ2-1|-
TGTGCCAGCAGCCATCGGGGACTAGCGGGGGCCAGCTCCTACAATGAGCAGTTCTTC
CASSHRGLAGASSYNEQFF